This T cell receptor (beta chain) stems from a study of radiotherapy plus CTLA-4 blockade in lung cancer. General observations from the study: Radiotherapy with ipilimumab was followed by blood expansion of tumor-derived clones.

The assay was immunoSEQ multiplex PCR, and TCRdb's table has in-frame clones only and misses some. This table holds roughly 100,000 clones, 80% to 85% found once. Chemo-refractory metastatic non-small-cell lung cancer patients were treated with focal radiation plus CTLA-4 blockade with ipilimumab. CDR1 is MGHRA and CDR2 is YSYEKL in the germline V gene. V was clipped by 0 bases and J by 5 bases; unmatched bases: 1. This CDR3 spans 15 amino acids. As for this clone: The antigen remains unidentified.

The V and J genes are TRBV4-1 and TRBJ2-1; 10 bases line up with TRBD2. Material: peripheral blood, obtained from a patient treated with radiotherapy plus ipilimumab. The clonotype comes from a human donor with non-small cell lung cancer that progressed on radiotherapy plus ipilimumab. The CDR3: CASSQELAGHNEQFF. Written as DNA, the CDR3 is TGCGCCAGCAGCCAAGAACTAGCGGGGCACAATGAGCAGTTCTTC.